The clone carrying this TCR beta chain has only a few counts. Its antigen is unidentified. These data belong to a study of OX40 agonist ivuxolimab in advanced cancers. Overall study context: Each dose-escalation patient presented with hepatocellular carcinoma, melanoma, renal cell or head and neck cancer. Broader study findings: The 0.1-3.0 mg/kg partial responders had among the lowest clonal expansion.

Patients were ineligible given autoimmune disease history or systemic immunosuppression. At baseline, cycle 4 day 1, and cycle 7 day 1, blood was sampled. The germline V gene has CDR1 SNHLY and CDR2 FYNNEI. V was trimmed by 7 bases and J by 5 bases, leaving 11 bases between them. The CDR3 runs to 12 residues. TCRdb's copy holds only in-frame clones and misses some; the assay was immunoSEQ multiplex PCR. The data contain approximately 37,000 clones, 65% to 75% of them singletons. The receptor's source is an adult with an advanced solid tumor such as melanoma, head and neck, liver or kidney cancer. The V call is TRBV2, the J call TRBJ2-5; a weak D match, TRBD2 (7 bases). Sequenced here: CD4+ or CD8+ T cells sorted from blood, sampled in a trial of the OX40 agonist ivuxolimab. CDR3 DNA sequence: TGTGCCAGCAAGGGGGAGGGGGAGACCCAGTACTTC. Protein sequence: CASKGEGETQYF. The variable domain in full, completed from reference TRBV2 and TRBJ2-5, reads EPEVTQTPSHQVTQMGQEVILRCVPISNHLYFYWYRQILGQKVEFLVSFYNNEISEKSEIFDDQFSVERPDGSNFTLKIRSTKLEDSAMYFCASKGEGETQYFGPGTRLLVL.